This entry describes one T cell receptor (beta chain). Method: immunoSEQ multiplex PCR; TCRdb's copy keeps in-frame clones and lacks some. The sample records 100,000 to 150,000 clones, around nine tenths being singletons. This entry belongs to a study of blood T cell repertoires in COVID-19. The CDR3 spans 17 residues. V dropped 2 bases and J dropped 2 bases, with 16 bases sitting between them. Germline CDR1 is LNHDA and CDR2 is SQIVND (reference sequence). V usage is TRBV19 and J usage is TRBJ1-5, with D uncertain. The TCR originated in a woman between 65 and 79 years old with COVID-19, enrolled during active disease. Sequences were obtained from peripheral blood. CDR3 sequence reads: CASSIIILDGRNQPQHF. The CDR3 bases are TGTGCCAGTAGTATAATTATACTAGACGGCCGCAATCAGCCCCAGCATTTT.